This paragraph reports one TCR beta chain. What antigen it recognizes has not been identified. No base quality values were provided; no much bigger clone lies one nucleotide off. The data were taken from a study of post-analysis software for immune sequencing data (dated by TCRdb to 2013 to 2016). In terms of the full investigation: Disease courses on record covered relapsing-remitting, secondary progressive and progressive-relapsing multiple sclerosis, though some patients had no subtype annotation. The multiple sclerosis patient repertoires were compared with some twelve previously published healthy control repertoires from donors aged about 6 to 26 years. A subset of samples was prepared in parallel using single-end sample barcoding, then pooled and co-amplified after Illumina adapter ligation. Study-wide conclusions, independent of this receptor: Significantly lower normalized Chao1 diversity was found in multiple sclerosis patients than in controls, suggesting substantial peripheral T-cell clonal expansion. The multiple sclerosis patient group was slightly younger than the control group. Strong co-clustering of samples prepared in the same batch was shown by direct clustering with F measure, prompting a batch-effect correction. Patients showed significantly higher frequencies than controls for five TRBV segments, among them TRBV5-6, TRBV5-1 and TRBV20-1.

The CDR3 sequence holds 10 residues, the cysteine and phenylalanine included. The sequence is cut down to CDR3 DNA, 30 bases in frame from base 1. CDR1 and CDR2, per the germline V gene, are SGDLS and YYNGEE. The trim is 3 bases for V and 6 bases for J, with a gap of 3 bases between the germline ends. The receptor library was made with PCR. Instrument on record: Illumina HiSeq 2500. Unique molecular identifiers were incorporated into TCR beta cDNA libraries to reduce PCR and sequencing biases. Every 1 to 10 million input T cells yielded some 500,000 cDNA molecules, meaning each molecule approximated one T cell. The patient libraries were prepared and sequenced using the same protocol as the earlier healthy control dataset. Samples belonging to the same batch were prepared together, multiplexed and sequenced on a shared HiSeq lane. For the original study's pipeline: Raw barcoded reads were processed with MIGEC, discarding single-read molecular identifier groups before consensus assembly and CDR3 extraction. Clonotype tables were post-analysed with VDJtools, normalizing diversity by down-sampling all datasets to the smallest sample size. To correct batch-related cross-sample contamination, repertoire overlap clustering matched CDR3 amino acid sequences but not nucleotide sequences. TCRdb cleaned the public reads at Q25 with fastp, built clones with MiXCR and kept in-frame beta chains. Rows are unified per CDR3 protein, each entry keeping the most common DNA and genes. It is TCRdb's table, rather than the study itself, that gives the V and J calls and clone size. For this sample there are hundreds of thousands of distinct CDR3 sequences; roughly 27% appear just once. Of the sample, around 0.56% falls within the top ten clones.

To demonstrate the VDJtools post-analysis software, TCR beta repertoires were profiled from the peripheral blood of 10 to 15 young patients with multiple sclerosis. The multiple sclerosis patients were children and adolescents ranging in age from about 6 to 17 years. Material for sequencing was blood. The rearranged segments are TRBV9 and TRBJ2-5; a confident D gene designation cannot be given. The receptor was derived from a girl aged 10 to 17 with multiple sclerosis. Read as DNA, the sequence is TGTGCCAGCAGCGGTCAGACCCAGTACTTC. Its coded protein is CASSGQTQYF.